This T cell receptor beta chain comes out of a study of lung T cells in sarcoidosis with Löfgren's syndrome. Trimming removed 6 bases at V and 0 bases at J, with 15 bases between. This CDR3 contains 15 residues. From germline, CDR1 is SGHRS and CDR2 YFSETQ. Study outcomes and limitations: Multiple Löfgren's syndrome patients reportedly shared TRAV12-1 and TRBV2 CDR3 motifs, suggesting public CD4+ TCRs.

One entry per CDR3 protein results from TCRdb running MiXCR on the reads. The top ten clones hold about 2.5% of a sample with 58,000 or so distinct CDR3 sequences, 21% of them seen once. About this clonotype itself: The antigen remains unidentified.

The chain combines TRBV5-1 with TRBJ1-1; D remains unclear. The sample consisted of CD4+ T cells from PBMCs. This TCR was sampled from a human donor with sarcoidosis (Löfgren's syndrome or another form), or a control subject (not recorded which). The CDR3 nucleotides are TGCGCCAGCACCTACGACCTTCCCATGAACACTGAAGCTTTCTTT. This encodes CASTYDLPMNTEAFF.